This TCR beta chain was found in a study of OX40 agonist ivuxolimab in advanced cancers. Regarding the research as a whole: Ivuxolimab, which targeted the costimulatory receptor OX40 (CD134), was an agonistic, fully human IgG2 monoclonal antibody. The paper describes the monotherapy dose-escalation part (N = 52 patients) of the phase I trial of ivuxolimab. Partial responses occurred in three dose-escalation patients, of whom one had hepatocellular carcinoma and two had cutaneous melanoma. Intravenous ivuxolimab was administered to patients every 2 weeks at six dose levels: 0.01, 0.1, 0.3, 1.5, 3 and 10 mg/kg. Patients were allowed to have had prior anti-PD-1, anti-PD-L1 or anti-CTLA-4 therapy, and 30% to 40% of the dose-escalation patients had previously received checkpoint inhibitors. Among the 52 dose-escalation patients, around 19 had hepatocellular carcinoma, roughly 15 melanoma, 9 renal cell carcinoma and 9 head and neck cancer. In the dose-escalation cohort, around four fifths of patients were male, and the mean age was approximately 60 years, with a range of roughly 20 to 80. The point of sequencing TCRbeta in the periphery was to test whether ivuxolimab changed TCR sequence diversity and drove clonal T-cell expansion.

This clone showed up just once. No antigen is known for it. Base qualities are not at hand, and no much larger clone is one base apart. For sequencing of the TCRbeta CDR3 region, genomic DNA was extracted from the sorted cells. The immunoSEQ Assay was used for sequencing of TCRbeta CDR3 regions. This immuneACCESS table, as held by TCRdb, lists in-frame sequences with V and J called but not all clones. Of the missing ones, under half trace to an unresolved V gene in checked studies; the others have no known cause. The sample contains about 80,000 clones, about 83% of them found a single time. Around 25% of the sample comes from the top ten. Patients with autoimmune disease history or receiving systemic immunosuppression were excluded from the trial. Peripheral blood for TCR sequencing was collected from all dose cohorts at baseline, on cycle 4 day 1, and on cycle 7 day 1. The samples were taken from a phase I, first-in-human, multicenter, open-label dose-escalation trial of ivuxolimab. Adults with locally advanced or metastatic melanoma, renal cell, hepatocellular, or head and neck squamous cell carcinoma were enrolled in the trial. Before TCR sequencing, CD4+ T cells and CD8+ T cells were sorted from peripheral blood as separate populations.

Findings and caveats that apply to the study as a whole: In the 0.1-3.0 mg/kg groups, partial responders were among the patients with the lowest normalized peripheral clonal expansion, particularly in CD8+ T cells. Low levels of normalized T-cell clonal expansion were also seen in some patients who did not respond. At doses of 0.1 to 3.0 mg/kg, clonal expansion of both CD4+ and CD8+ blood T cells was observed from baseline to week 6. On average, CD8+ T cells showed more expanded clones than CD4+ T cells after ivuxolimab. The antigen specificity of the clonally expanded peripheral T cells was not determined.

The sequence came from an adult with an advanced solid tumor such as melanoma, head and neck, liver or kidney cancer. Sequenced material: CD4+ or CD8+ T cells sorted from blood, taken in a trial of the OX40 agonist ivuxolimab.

The CDR3 reads CASSLTGSNYGYTF. Here is the DNA: TGTGCCAGCAGTTTGACAGGGAGTAACTATGGCTACACCTTC. This chain joins TRBV7-9 to TRBJ1-2, with 7 bases matching TRBD1. The CDR3 holds 14 amino acids from the cysteine to the phenylalanine. Only the CDR3 region is kept as DNA, spanning 42 bases read in frame from base 1. The germline V gene (reference sequence) provides CDR1 SEHNR and CDR2 FQNEAQ. V lost 6 bases and J lost 1 base, and the count of bases not matched to a germline gene is 5.